A selection of T cell receptor beta chains follows, all from one sample in a study of cytomegalovirus exposure and HLA in healthy donors. The assay was immunoSEQ multiplex PCR, and TCRdb's table has in-frame clones only and misses some. This table has about 89,000 clones, more than 70% appearing once. Sequenced input: PBMCs. Receptors originate from a man aged 25 to 40 in good health and CMV-seronegative. CDR3s leave out the opening cysteine and the closing phenylalanine or tryptophan.

J,V,CDR3
TRBJ2-5,TRBV11-3,ASSLGDSILQETQY
TRBJ2-2,TRBV7-6,ASSWTSGTNTGELF
TRBJ2-7,TRBV29-1,SVSSHRDGEQY
TRBJ2-1,TRBV30,AWSQGIGGGNEQF
TRBJ2-7,TRBV6-6,ASTLGVRTGNHEQY
TRBJ2-5,TRBV19,ASSVQGAETQY
TRBJ2-1,TRBV28,ASSLSPGTYNEQF
TRBJ2-7,TRBV9,ASSPPGTGNAEQY
TRBJ1-2,TRBV5-1,ASNGGGGYT
TRBJ1-5,TRBV28,ASSGTNSNQPQH
TRBJ2-1,TRBV6-1,ASSLSGSHNEQF
TRBJ1-1,TRBV6-6,ASSYEIDRVPEAF
TRBJ2-2,TRBV4-1,ASSQGVRGAGTGELF
TRBJ1-6,TRBV6-4,ASSAGTRNSPLH
-,TRBV4-2,ASSQSTGGEQY
TRBJ2-7,TRBV7-9,SSSHRQALSSYEQY
TRBJ2-3,TRBV11-3,ASSLGVDGGTDTQY
TRBJ2-7,TRBV7-2,ASSLGPSSGGRVYEQY
TRBJ1-1,TRBV5-1,ASSLAHLVTEAF
TRBJ2-7,TRBV23-1,ASSQATQPGQGAVSYEQY
TRBJ2-7,TRBV5-6,ASSSLTSGRVTYEQY
TRBJ2-7,TRBV6-1,ASSETGTIYEQY
TRBJ2-7,TRBV4-1,ASSAWGVSSYEQY
TRBJ2-7,TRBV7-9,ASSLAGGEQY
TRBJ2-5,TRBV6-1,ASSVTGQETQY